One sample yielded the 2 T cell receptor beta chains listed below, sequenced in a study of T-cell memory formation after mild COVID-19. TCRdb independently ran MiXCR on the 5' RACE reads; one entry per CDR3 protein. The sample lists a few hundred thousand distinct CDR3 sequences; 8% to 9% were seen once. Sequencing used PBMCs or a T cell subset sorted from them (not recorded which). All receptors derive from a man aged 18 to 35 who had mild COVID-19 (a few samples of this study predate the infection). Cell type and time point are not known.

The chain couples TRBV5-6 to TRBJ2-7, with TRBD1 matching 10 bases. V trimming: 0 bases; J trimming: 2 bases; junction bases outside the gene matches: 8. This CDR3 has 17 amino acids. CDR1 is SGHDT, CDR2 YYEEEE, per germline. CDR3 bases: TGTGCCAGCAGCTTGGACCGAGGACAGGGGGGCGCCTACGAGCAGTACTTC. It codes for CASSLDRGQGGAYEQYF.

The rearrangement links TRBV4-1 to TRBJ2-1; D is unclear. V dropped 4 bases and J dropped 5 bases, with 12 bases sitting between them. The V gene's germline CDR1 is MGHRA and CDR2 YSYEKL. The CDR3 totals 14 residues. The CDR3 DNA sequence: TGCGCCAGCAGCCTCCGGACGGCAGACAATGAGCAGTTCTTC. As protein: CASSLRTADNEQFF.